The source of this T cell receptor beta chain is a study of T cell responses to AZD1222 COVID-19 vaccine. General study findings and limits: Increased Spike-specific TCR breadth and depth were observed after two AZD1222 doses. Possibly, clonal diversity was underestimated; donors were largely white British and included more females.

Sequencing was performed with immunoSEQ multiplex PCR; in TCRdb, only in-frame clones are kept and a portion is missing. The repertoire holds fewer than 200,000 clones, with roughly 89% as singletons. In the case of this clone: Antigen specificity is unknown.

CDR1 and CDR2 from the germline V gene are LGHNT and FRNRAP. The V end lost 6 bases, the J end lost 4 bases, and 12 bases lay between the germline ends. The CDR3 contains 13 residues. The chain has TRBV12-5 and TRBJ1-2; a possible D gene is TRBD1 (5 bases). The material was peripheral blood, obtained 28 days after the second AZD1222 dose. This clonotype was sampled from an adult who received the AZD1222 COVID-19 vaccine. The CDR3 DNA reads TGTGCTAGTGGAAGGGACGGACTCTATGGCTACACCTTC. As protein: CASGRDGLYGYTF.